The entry that follows covers one T cell receptor beta chain sequence. Losses at the gene ends were 6 bases for V and 1 base for J; bases not matched to a gene: 7. The CDR3 totals 15 residues. Germline values: CDR1 SGHRS, CDR2 YFSETQ. TCRdb's table, derived via immunoSEQ multiplex PCR, lists solely in-frame clones and lacks some. In the table there are 60,000 to 70,000 clones, 92% of which are singletons. This entry belongs to a study of T cell changes during pregnancy in multiple sclerosis. This TCR came from a female donor in good health, enrolled as a control in a pregnancy study. The sequencing here drew on peripheral blood, taken in the second trimester of pregnancy. J is TRBJ2-3 and V is TRBV5-1, with TRBD2 matching 8 bases. The CDR3 nucleotides are TGCGCCAGCATGTATAGCGGGGCTCGCACAGATACGCAGTATTTT. Its translation is CASMYSGARTDTQYF.